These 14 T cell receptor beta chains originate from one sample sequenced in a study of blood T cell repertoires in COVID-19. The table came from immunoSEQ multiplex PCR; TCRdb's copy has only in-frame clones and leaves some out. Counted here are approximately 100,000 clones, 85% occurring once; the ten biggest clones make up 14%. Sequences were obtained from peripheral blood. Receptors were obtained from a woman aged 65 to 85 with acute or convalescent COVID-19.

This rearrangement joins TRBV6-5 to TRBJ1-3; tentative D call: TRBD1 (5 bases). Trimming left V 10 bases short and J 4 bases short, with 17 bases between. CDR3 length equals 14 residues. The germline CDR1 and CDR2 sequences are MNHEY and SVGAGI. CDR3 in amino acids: CATRDGGSGNTIYF. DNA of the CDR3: TGTGCCACCCGAGATGGGGGGTCGGGAAACACCATATATTTT.

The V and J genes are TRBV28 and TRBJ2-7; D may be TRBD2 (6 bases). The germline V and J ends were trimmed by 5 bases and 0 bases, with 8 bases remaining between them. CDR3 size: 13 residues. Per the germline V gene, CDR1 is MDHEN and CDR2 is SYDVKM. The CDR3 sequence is CASSGGSSYEQYV. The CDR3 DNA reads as TGTGCCAGCAGTGGGGGGAGCTCCTACGAGCAGTACGTC.

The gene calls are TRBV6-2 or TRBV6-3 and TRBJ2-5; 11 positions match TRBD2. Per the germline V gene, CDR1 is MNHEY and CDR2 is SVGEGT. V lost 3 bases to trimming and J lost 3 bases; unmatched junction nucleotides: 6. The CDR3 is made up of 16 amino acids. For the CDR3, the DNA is TGTGCCAGCAGTTATCTCGGTAGCGGGAGGGAAGAGACCCAGTACTTC. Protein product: CASSYLGSGREETQYF.

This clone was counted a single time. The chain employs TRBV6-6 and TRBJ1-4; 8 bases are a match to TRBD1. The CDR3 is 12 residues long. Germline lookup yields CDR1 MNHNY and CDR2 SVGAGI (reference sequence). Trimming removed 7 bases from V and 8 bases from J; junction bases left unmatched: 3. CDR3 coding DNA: TGTGCCAGCAACAGGGGGTCAGAAAAACTGTTTTTT. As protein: CASNRGSEKLFF.

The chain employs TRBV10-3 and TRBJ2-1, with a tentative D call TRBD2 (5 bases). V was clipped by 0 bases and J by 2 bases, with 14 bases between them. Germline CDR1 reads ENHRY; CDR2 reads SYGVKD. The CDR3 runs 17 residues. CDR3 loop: CAISESGRGLPYNEQFF. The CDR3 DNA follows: TGTGCCATCAGTGAGTCCGGTAGAGGACTCCCCTACAATGAGCAGTTCTTC.

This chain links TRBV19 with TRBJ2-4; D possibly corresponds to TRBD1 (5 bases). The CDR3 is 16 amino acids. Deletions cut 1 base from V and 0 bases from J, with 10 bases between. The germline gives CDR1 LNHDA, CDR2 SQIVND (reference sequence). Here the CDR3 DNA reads TGTGCCAGTAGTATAGCAAGGACACTAGCCAAAAACATTCAGTACTTC. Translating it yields CASSIARTLAKNIQYF.

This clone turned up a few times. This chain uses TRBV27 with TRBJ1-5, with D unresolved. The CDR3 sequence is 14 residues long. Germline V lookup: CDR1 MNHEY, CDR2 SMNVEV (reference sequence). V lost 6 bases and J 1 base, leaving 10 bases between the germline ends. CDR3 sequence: CASRPGWSNQPQHF. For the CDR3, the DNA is TGTGCCAGCAGGCCAGGATGGAGCAATCAGCCCCAGCATTTT.

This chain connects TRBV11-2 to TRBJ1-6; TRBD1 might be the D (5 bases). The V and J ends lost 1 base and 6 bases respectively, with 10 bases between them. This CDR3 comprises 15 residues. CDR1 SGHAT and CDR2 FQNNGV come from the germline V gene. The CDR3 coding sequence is TGTGCCAGCAGCTTAGGTTCCGGGGGTAATTCACCCCTCCACTTT. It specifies CASSLGSGGNSPLHF. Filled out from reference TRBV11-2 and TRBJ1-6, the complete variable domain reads EAGVAQSPRYKIIEKRQSVAFWCNPISGHATLYWYQQILGQGPKLLIQFQNNGVVDDSQLPKDRFSAERLKGVDSTLKIQPAKLEDSAVYLCASSLGSGGNSPLHFGNGTRLTVT.

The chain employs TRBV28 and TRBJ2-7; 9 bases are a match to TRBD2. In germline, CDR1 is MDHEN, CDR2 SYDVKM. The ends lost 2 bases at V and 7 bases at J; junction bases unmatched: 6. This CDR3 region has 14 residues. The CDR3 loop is CASSLAGGPSEQYV. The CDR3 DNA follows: TGTGCCAGCAGTTTAGCGGGGGGGCCGAGTGAGCAGTACGTC.

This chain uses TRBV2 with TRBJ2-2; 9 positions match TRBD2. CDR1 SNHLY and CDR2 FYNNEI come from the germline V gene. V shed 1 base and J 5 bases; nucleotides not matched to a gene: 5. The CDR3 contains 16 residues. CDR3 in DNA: TGTGCCAGCAGTGAAGGGGCGGGAGGGTGGACCGGGGAGCTGTTTTTT. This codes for CASSEGAGGWTGELFF. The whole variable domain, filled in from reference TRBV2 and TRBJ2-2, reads EPEVTQTPSHQVTQMGQEVILRCVPISNHLYFYWYRQILGQKVEFLVSFYNNEISEKSEIFDDQFSVERPDGSNFTLKIRSTKLEDSAMYFCASSEGAGGWTGELFFGEGSRLTVL.

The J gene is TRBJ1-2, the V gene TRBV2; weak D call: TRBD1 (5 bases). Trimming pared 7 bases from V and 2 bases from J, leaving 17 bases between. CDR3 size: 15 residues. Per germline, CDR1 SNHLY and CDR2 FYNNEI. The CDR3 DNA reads TGTGCCAGCACCAAATTAACAGGTATCAACTATGGCTACACCTTC. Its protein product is CASTKLTGINYGYTF.

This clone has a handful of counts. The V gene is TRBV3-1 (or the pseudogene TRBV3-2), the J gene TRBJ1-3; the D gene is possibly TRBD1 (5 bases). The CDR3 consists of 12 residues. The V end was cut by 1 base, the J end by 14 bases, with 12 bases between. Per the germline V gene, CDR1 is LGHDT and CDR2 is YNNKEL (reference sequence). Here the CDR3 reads CASSQAGREVYF. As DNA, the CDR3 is TGTGCCAGCAGCCAAGCGGGCAGGGAGGTATATTTT.

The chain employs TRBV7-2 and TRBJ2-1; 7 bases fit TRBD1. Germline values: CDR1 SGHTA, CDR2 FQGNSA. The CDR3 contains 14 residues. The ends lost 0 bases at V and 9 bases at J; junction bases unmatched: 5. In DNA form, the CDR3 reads TGTGCCAGCAGCTTAGCGCTATCAGGGGGTGAGCAGTTCTTC. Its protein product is CASSLALSGGEQFF.

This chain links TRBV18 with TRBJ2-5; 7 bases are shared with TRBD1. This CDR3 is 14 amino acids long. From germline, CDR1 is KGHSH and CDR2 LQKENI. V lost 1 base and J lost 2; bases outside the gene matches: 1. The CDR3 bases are TGTGCCAGCTCACCACAGGGGGCTCAAGAGACCCAGTACTTC. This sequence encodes CASSPQGAQETQYF.